This is a list of T cell receptor beta chains from one sample in a study of CD8+CD57+ T cells in acquired aplastic anemia. MiXCR was run by TCRdb on the reads, yielding one entry per CDR3 protein. The table has 200,000 to 250,000 distinct CDR3 sequences, around three fifths seen once. What was sequenced was sorted CD4+, CD8+, or CD8+CD57+ T cells (not recorded which) from PBMCs. The origin of the receptors is a human donor with aplastic anemia. Each CDR3 is given with its conserved first and last residue. The order of the fields is CDR3 protein, CDR3 DNA, CDR3 length, D gene, J gene, V gene, clone size. The D gene is left open where the match is weak. Not all rows give a size; the values are once, few, many and, for expanded clones, a class.

CASSYLPGWGSGGAQYF	TGTGCCAGCAGTTACCTTCCCGGATGGGGTAGCGGGGGGGCCCAGTACTTC	17	TRBD2	TRBJ2-5	TRBV6-5	once
CASNEVDTQYF	TGTGCCAGCAATGAGGTTGATACGCAGTATTTT	11	-	TRBJ2-3	TRBV2	few
CSARDTVNYEQYF	TGCAGTGCTCGCGACACGGTAAACTACGAGCAGTACTTC	13	-	TRBJ2-7	TRBV20-1	many
CSARGEGGNTIYF	TGCAGCGCCCGAGGCGAGGGTGGAAACACCATATATTTT	13	-	TRBJ1-3	TRBV29-1	-
CSALSGRVNQPQHF	TGCAGTGCTCTTTCCGGGAGGGTCAATCAGCCCCAGCATTTT	14	-	TRBJ1-5	TRBV20-1	-
CASSQETSGGYNEQFF	TGTGCCAGCAGCCAAGAGACTAGCGGGGGGTACAATGAGCAGTTCTTC	16	TRBD2	TRBJ2-1	TRBV4-2	-
CASSLAGEGEQYF	TGCGCCAGCAGCTTGGCGGGCGAGGGCGAGCAGTACTTC	13	-	TRBJ2-7	TRBV5-1	-
CASSLGWSAAMYNSPLHF	TGTGCCAGCAGCTTAGGGTGGTCAGCTGCGATGTATAATTCACCCCTCCACTTT	18	-	TRBJ1-6	TRBV9	-
CAGGVSYGYTF	TGTGCCGGAGGTGTAAGCTATGGCTACACCTTC	11	-	TRBJ1-2	TRBV7-9	-
CATSADRDPGNTIYF	TGTGCCACCAGCGCAGACAGGGATCCTGGAAACACCATATATTTT	15	TRBD1	TRBJ1-3	TRBV15	few
CASSLGGGVTDTQYF	TGTGCCAGCAGCTTAGGCGGGGGGGTCACAGATACGCAGTATTTT	15	TRBD2	TRBJ2-3	TRBV7-3	-
CSARAYRYNEQFF	TGCAGTGCTAGAGCATACCGGTACAATGAGCAGTTCTTC	13	-	TRBJ2-1	TRBV20-1	-
CASTSPSVQETQYF	TGTGCCAGCACGAGCCCTAGCGTCCAAGAGACCCAGTACTTC	14	-	TRBJ2-5	TRBV6-9	-
CASSLVGYSGNTIYF	TGTGCCAGCAGCTTAGTCGGGTACTCTGGAAACACCATATATTTT	15	-	TRBJ1-3	TRBV7-6	-
CASSSPGLYEQYF	TGTGCCAGCAGTTCCCCTGGACTCTACGAGCAGTACTTC	13	-	TRBJ2-7	TRBV2	-
CATSRVGTGEADGYTF	TGTGCCACCAGCAGAGTAGGGACAGGGGAGGCGGATGGCTACACCTTC	16	TRBD1	TRBJ1-2	TRBV15	few
CSASRQGEQAGTQYF	TGCAGTGCTAGCAGACAAGGGGAACAGGCAGGTACGCAGTATTTT	15	-	TRBJ2-3	TRBV20-1	-
CASSSPGQGNYEQYF	TGTGCCAGCAGTTCACCGGGACAGGGTAACTACGAGCAGTACTTC	15	TRBD1	TRBJ2-7	TRBV28	many
CATSSLGQGASYNGQFF	TGTGCCACCAGCAGCTTAGGCCAGGGGGCCTCCTACAATGGGCAGTTCTTC	17	TRBD1	TRBJ2-1	TRBV15	-
CAGSLVDRKDEKLFF	TGCGCCGGCAGCTTGGTTGATAGGAAGGACGAAAAACTGTTTTTT	15	-	TRBJ1-4	TRBV5-1	once
CASSEDGQGTYGYTF	TGTGCCAGCAGTGAAGATGGGCAGGGTACCTATGGCTACACCTTC	15	-	TRBJ1-2	TRBV2	-
CASSLEHRGLYGYTF	TGTGCCAGCAGCTTAGAGCACAGGGGGCTCTATGGCTACACCTTC	15	TRBD1	TRBJ1-2	TRBV7-2	-
CSAEDRGRPAFF	TGCAGTGCTGAAGACAGGGGAAGACCGGCTTTCTTT	12	TRBD1	TRBJ1-1	TRBV20-1	-
CSVEEWGQANSIYF	TGCAGCGTTGAAGAGTGGGGACAGGCTAACAGCATATATTTT	14	TRBD1	TRBJ1-3	TRBV29-1	-
CASSLGGTGGADTQYF	TGTGCCAGCAGCTTGGGGGGGACAGGGGGGGCAGATACGCAGTATTTT	16	TRBD1	TRBJ2-3	TRBV5-6	few
CASSEVDRAIYEQYF	TGTGCCAGCAGTGAGGTGGACAGGGCCATCTACGAGCAGTACTTC	15	TRBD1	TRBJ2-7	TRBV2	few
CASSPGLAGIGGELFF	TGTGCCAGCAGCCCCGGACTAGCGGGAATTGGCGGGGAGCTGTTTTTT	16	TRBD2	TRBJ2-2	TRBV7-3	-
CASSHRAVDTQYF	TGTGCCAGTAGTCACAGGGCGGTAGATACGCAGTATTTT	13	-	TRBJ2-3	TRBV19	once
CASSFQVGTDTQYF	TGTGCCAGCAGCTTCCAGGTTGGCACAGACACGCAGTATTTT	14	-	TRBJ2-3	TRBV7-9	-
CESSELTLAGGVDTQYF	TGTGAAAGCAGTGAATTAACACTAGCGGGGGGAGTGGATACGCAGTATTTT	17	TRBD2	TRBJ2-3	TRBV25-1	-
CASRAKPNTEAFF	TGTGCCAGCAGGGCGAAACCTAACACTGAAGCTTTCTTT	13	-	TRBJ1-1	TRBV12-3/TRBV12-4	-
CASSYGVAAGANVLTF	TGTGCCAGCAGTTATGGAGTAGCCGCTGGGGCCAACGTCCTGACTTTC	16	-	TRBJ2-6	TRBV6-5	many
CASSGILGSPLHF	TGCGCCAGCAGCGGGATATTGGGATCACCCCTCCACTTT	13	-	TRBJ1-6	TRBV5-1	few
CASSIQGLTGELFF	TGTGCCAGTAGTATCCAGGGACTCACCGGGGAGCTGTTTTTT	14	-	TRBJ2-2	TRBV19	-
CASSPQPGEGGYTF	TGTGCCAGCAGCCCTCAGCCAGGGGAGGGTGGCTACACCTTC	14	-	TRBJ1-2	TRBV7-9	-
CASSLKTGTAYEQYF	TGTGCCAGCAGCTTAAAGACAGGGACCGCCTACGAGCAGTACTTC	15	TRBD1	TRBJ2-7	TRBV7-8	-
CASSAGGEQFF	TGTGCCAGCAGTGCTGGGGGCGAGCAGTTCTTC	11	-	TRBJ2-1	TRBV2	-
CASSESIAGRAIGQETQYF	TGCGCCAGCAGTGAGTCGATAGCCGGGAGGGCCATAGGTCAAGAGACCCAGTACTTC	19	TRBD2	TRBJ2-5	TRBV10-1	-
CASRGGGGNIQYF	TGTGCCAGCAGGGGAGGGGGGGGAAACATTCAGTACTTC	13	-	TRBJ2-4	TRBV4-2	many
CASSMTQGAYGYGAFF	TGTGCCAGCAGCATGACGCAGGGGGCGTATGGATACGGAGCTTTCTTT	16	TRBD1	TRBJ1-1	TRBV7-3	-
CASSATTGEGAGGGLSYEQYF	TGTGCCAGCAGCGCCACCACAGGGGAGGGGGCCGGCGGGGGGCTCTCCTACGAGCAGTACTTC	21	-	TRBJ2-7	TRBV7-3	-
CASSRKTGTGFGYTF	TGTGCCAGCAGCCGTAAAACCGGGACAGGGTTTGGCTACACCTTC	15	TRBD1	TRBJ1-2	TRBV7-6	-
CASSLDRRTGYLYGYTF	TGTGCCAGCAGCTTAGATCGCCGGACAGGTTACCTCTATGGCTACACCTTC	17	TRBD1	TRBJ1-2	TRBV11-2	once
CASSLVDRAETNYGYTF	TGCGCCAGCAGCTTGGTAGACAGGGCAGAGACTAACTATGGCTACACCTTC	17	TRBD1	TRBJ1-2	TRBV5-1	-
CASSEALLHKETQYF	TGTGCCAGCAGTGAAGCCTTGCTACATAAAGAGACCCAGTACTTC	15	-	TRBJ2-5	TRBV2	-
CASSGESVNSPLHF	TGTGCCAGCAGTGGAGAATCGGTGAATTCACCCCTCCACTTT	14	-	TRBJ1-6	TRBV2	few
CATSRGTSGLYEQYF	TGTGCCACCAGCAGAGGGACTAGCGGACTCTACGAGCAGTACTTC	15	TRBD2	TRBJ2-7	TRBV15	many
CASTRVASETQYF	TGTGCCAGCACTCGGGTAGCCAGCGAGACCCAGTACTTC	13	-	TRBJ2-5	TRBV7-2	-
CASSLRDYGYTF	TGTGCCAGCAGCTTGAGAGACTATGGCTACACCTTC	12	-	TRBJ1-2	TRBV5-4	-
CSARLRYSYNEQFF	TGCAGTGCTAGACTGCGCTACTCCTACAATGAGCAGTTCTTC	14	-	TRBJ2-1	TRBV20-1	-
CASSSDLRTEAFF	TGCGCCAGCAGCTCGGACCTTCGCACTGAAGCTTTCTTT	13	-	TRBJ1-1	TRBV5-1	-
CSATRTARGEQYF	TGCAGTGCTACGCGAACGGCTCGGGGCGAGCAGTACTTC	13	-	TRBJ2-7	TRBV20-1	-
CAWSGDSYEQYF	TGTGCCTGGAGTGGGGACAGCTACGAGCAGTACTTC	12	TRBD1	TRBJ2-7	TRBV30	many